These 17 T cell receptor beta chains were all obtained from the same sample, sequenced in a study of shared clonotypes between healthy human individuals. Assay: immunoSEQ multiplex PCR; the TCRdb copy retains only in-frame clones and omits some. Seen here are about 460,000 clones, roughly three quarters observed once, and the top ten hold about 12%. The sample comprised PBMCs. The source of these receptors is a woman between 35 and 50 years old in good health. Some clones in this sample may be carry-over from other donors' samples.

The rearrangement links TRBV25-1 to TRBJ2-3; TRBD1 or TRBD2 may be the D gene (7 bases each). The CDR3 loop spans 18 amino acids. Trimming stripped 2 bases from V and 3 bases from J, with 21 bases between. CDR1 MGHDK and CDR2 SYGVNS come from the germline V gene. The CDR3 nucleotides read TGTGCCAGCAGTGAAGGCGGCAGGGGGGGTCTTGGGACAGATACGCAGTATTTT. Translating gives CASSEGGRGGLGTDTQYF.

This rearrangement joins TRBV9 to TRBJ2-3; the D gene is possibly TRBD1 (5 bases). The CDR3 runs to 16 residues. Trimming took off 0 bases at V and 3 bases at J, with 14 bases between the two ends. The germline V gene has CDR1 SGDLS and CDR2 YYNGEE. The CDR3 sequence: CASSVDFGRVTDTQYF. The CDR3, as DNA: TGTGCCAGCAGCGTAGATTTCGGCAGGGTAACAGATACGCAGTATTTT.

The table lists this clone with a count of one. J is TRBJ1-2 and V is TRBV9; possibly TRBD1 for D (5 bases). This CDR3 is 13 amino acids long. Trimming took 4 bases from V and 5 from J, leaving 12 bases between them. Germline V gives CDR1 SGDLS, CDR2 YYNGEE. The DNA for the CDR3 is TGTGCCAGCAGCCTCCAGGGCCGGTATGGCTACACCTTC. This encodes CASSLQGRYGYTF.

The rearrangement joins TRBV6-5 to TRBJ2-7; D call uncertain. Germline V gene sequence: CDR1 MNHEY, CDR2 SVGAGI. The CDR3 length is 12 residues. V gave up 6 bases and J gave up 7 bases, with 13 bases separating them. CDR3 residues: CASRGSPREQYF. In DNA, the CDR3 is TGTGCCAGCAGAGGTTCGCCCAGGGAGCAGTACTTC.

Details on this clone: This specimen includes other DNA sequences encoding the same CDR3. The chain links TRBV28 to TRBJ2-1, with D perhaps matching TRBD2 (6 bases). Germline V gives CDR1 MDHEN, CDR2 SYDVKM. There are 14 residues in the CDR3. V shed 7 bases and J shed 0 bases, with 10 bases lying between them. The CDR3 reads CASKPGGSYNEQFF. The CDR3 coding sequence is TGTGCCAGCAAACCCGGGGGCTCCTACAATGAGCAGTTCTTC.

The V call is TRBV5-1, the J call TRBJ1-1; D unclear. V was shortened by 0 bases and J by 4 bases, with 13 bases between the two germline ends. CDR1 SGHRS and CDR2 YFSETQ come from the germline V gene. CDR3 length equals 15 residues. The CDR3: CASSLGALRGTEAFF. The CDR3 bases are TGCGCCAGCAGCTTGGGGGCCCTCCGGGGCACTGAAGCTTTCTTT.

This clone was detected once. The chain uses TRBV6-1 and TRBJ1-1; maybe TRBD1 (6 bases). The CDR3 has 12 amino acids. In germline, CDR1 is MNHNS, CDR2 SASEGT. Trimming cost V 8 bases and J 11 bases, with 18 bases left between them. The CDR3 here is CASWDTGDGAFF. CDR3 coding DNA: TGTGCCAGCTGGGACACCGGGGACGGGGCTTTCTTT.

This clone was picked up a small number of times. The chain recombines TRBV18 with TRBJ1-1; 7 nucleotides align to TRBD1. J lost 3 bases, V lost 6 bases, and 10 bases had no gene match. The CDR3 is made up of 15 amino acids. Germline CDR1 is KGHSH and CDR2 is LQKENI. This CDR3 is CASSSGTQGYTEAFF. The CDR3 nucleotides are TGTGCCAGCTCGTCCGGGACACAGGGGTACACTGAAGCTTTCTTT.

The chain recombines TRBV29-1 with TRBJ2-2, with TRBD2 matching 11 bases. With 5 bases clipped from V and 1 base from J, the junction kept 3 bases outside the gene matches. CDR3 length equals 15 residues. Germline CDR1 and CDR2: SQVTM and ANQGSEA. This CDR3 is CSVPGTSGNTGELFF. The CDR3 nucleotides read TGCAGCGTTCCAGGGACTAGCGGGAACACCGGGGAGCTGTTTTTT.

V gene TRBV28 combines with J gene TRBJ1-3, with 9 positions matching TRBD1. The CDR3 spans 14 residues. J gave up 3 bases and V 6 bases, and 3 bases lay outside the gene matches. CDR1 and CDR2 (germline): MDHEN, SYDVKM. CDR3 sequence (DNA): TGTGCCAGCAGCCAGGACAGGGGTGGAAACACCATATATTTT. This codes for CASSQDRGGNTIYF. Combining the CDR3 with reference TRBV28 and TRBJ1-3 gives the whole variable domain DVKVTQSSRYLVKRTGEKVFLECVQDMDHENMFWYRQDPGLGLRLIYFSYDVKMKEKGDIPEGYSVSREKKERFSLILESASTNQTSMYLCASSQDRGGNTIYFGEGSWLTVV.

The gene calls are TRBV7-9 and TRBJ2-7; TRBD2 aligns across 10 bases. The V segment lost 1 base and the J segment 6 bases; nucleotides outside the gene matches: 6. Germline V gene data show CDR1 as SEHNR and CDR2 as FQNEAQ (reference sequence). The CDR3 is 15 residues long. CDR3 nucleotides: TGTGCCAGCAGCTTAGTGCTAGCGGGAGCCACCGAGCAGTACTTC. This translates into CASSLVLAGATEQYF.

The chain recombines TRBV28 with TRBJ2-7; D is unresolved. V lost 3 bases and J 1 base, leaving 4 bases between the germline ends. CDR3 length: 12 amino acids. Germline V gene data show CDR1 as MDHEN and CDR2 as SYDVKM. For the CDR3, the DNA is TGTGCCAGCAGTTTTGGTTCCTACGAGCAGTACTTC. Encoded protein: CASSFGSYEQYF. Complete variable domain (other parts from reference TRBV28 and TRBJ2-7): DVKVTQSSRYLVKRTGEKVFLECVQDMDHENMFWYRQDPGLGLRLIYFSYDVKMKEKGDIPEGYSVSREKKERFSLILESASTNQTSMYLCASSFGSYEQYFGPGTRLTVT.

This clone was seen once. The V call is TRBV18, the J call TRBJ2-1; D not resolved. V lost 6 bases and J 3 bases, leaving 9 bases between the germline ends. This CDR3 region has 13 residues. The germline CDR1 and CDR2 sequences are KGHSH and LQKENI. In DNA form, the CDR3 reads TGTGCCAGCTCCGAAGGGATCTACAATGAGCAGTTCTTC. It translates to CASSEGIYNEQFF. Drawing the rest from reference TRBV18 and TRBJ2-1, the complete variable domain is NAGVMQNPRHLVRRRGQEARLRCSPMKGHSHVYWYRQLPEEGLKFMVYLQKENIIDESGMPKERFSAEFPKEGPSILRIQQVVRGDSAAYFCASSEGIYNEQFFGPGTRLTVL.

This clone was seen a few times. With a much larger clone just one base away, this may be a read error. CDR3 nucleotide sequence: TGTGCCTGGAGTGTACTGAAGGGGCAGAGGGCCTACAAGCAGTACTTC. Translation gives CAWSVLKGQRAYKQYF. This sequence joins TRBV30 and TRBJ2-7; D may correspond to TRBD1 or TRBD2 (5 bases each). The CDR3 length is 16 residues. Germline CDR1 and CDR2: GTSNPN and SVGIG (reference sequence).

This clone was detected only a few times. This chain connects TRBV15 to TRBJ1-4; D gene unclear. V was shortened by 0 bases and J by 0 bases, with 5 bases between the two germline ends. The germline V gene has CDR1 LNHNV and CDR2 YYDKDF (reference sequence). The CDR3 covers 15 residues. CDR3 bases: TGTGCCACCAGCAGAGACAGAGCAACTAATGAAAAACTGTTTTTT. Translating gives CATSRDRATNEKLFF.

The rearrangement joins TRBV21-1 to TRBJ1-2. TRBV21-1 is labeled a pseudogene. The CDR3 is made up of 13 amino acids. CDR3 residues: CASSKLEYDGYTF. The CDR3 DNA is TGTGCCAGCAGCAAATTAGAGTACGATGGCTACACCTTC.

This chain connects TRBV11-2 to TRBJ2-1, with TRBD1 as a possible D gene (6 bases). Germline V gene data show CDR1 as SGHAT and CDR2 as FQNNGV. Trimming removed 1 base at V and 5 bases at J, with 12 bases between. CDR3 size: 15 residues. The CDR3 DNA is TGTGCCAGCAGCTTAGTCAGGGGTAAGAACAATGAGCAGTTCTTC. This gives the protein CASSLVRGKNNEQFF.